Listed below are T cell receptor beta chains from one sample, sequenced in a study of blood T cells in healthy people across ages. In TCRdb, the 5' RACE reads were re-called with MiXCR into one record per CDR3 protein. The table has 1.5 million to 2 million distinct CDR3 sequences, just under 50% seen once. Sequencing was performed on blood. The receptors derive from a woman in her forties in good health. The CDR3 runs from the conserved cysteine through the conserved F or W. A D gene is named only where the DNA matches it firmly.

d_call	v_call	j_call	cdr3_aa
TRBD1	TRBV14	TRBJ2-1	CASSRQGFNEQFF
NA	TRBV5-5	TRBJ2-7	CASSLVGAGPSYEQYF
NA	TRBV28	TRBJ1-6	CASSPPRGSPLHF
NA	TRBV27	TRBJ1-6	CASSFLRSPLHF
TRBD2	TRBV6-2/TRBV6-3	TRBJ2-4	CASSTWTSGGKNIQYF
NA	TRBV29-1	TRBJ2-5	CSVAILSSSRSVGYVQYF
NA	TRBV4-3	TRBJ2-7	CASSQDGEGPGSYEQYF
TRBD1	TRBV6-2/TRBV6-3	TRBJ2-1	CASSKTGTGEQFF
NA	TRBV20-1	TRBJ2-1	CSVKMILRYDEQFF
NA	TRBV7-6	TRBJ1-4	CASSLDEREWTNEKLFF
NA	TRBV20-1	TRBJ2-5	CSAKTRLETQYF
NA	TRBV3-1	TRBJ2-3	CASSQDPGVADTQYF
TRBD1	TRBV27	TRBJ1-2	CASSSRQGDYGYTF
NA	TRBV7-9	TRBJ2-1	CASSLARGTHEQFF
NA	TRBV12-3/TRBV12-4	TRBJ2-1	CASSSPGQSYNEQFF
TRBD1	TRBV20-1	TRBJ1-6	CSAQRGPYNSPLHF
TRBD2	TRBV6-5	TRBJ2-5	CASSPSTSSETQYF
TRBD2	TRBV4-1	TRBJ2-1	CASSQGLAGFSYSEQFF
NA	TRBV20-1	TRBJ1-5	CSAPKTGRDKPQHF
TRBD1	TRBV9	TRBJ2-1	CASSVETGGNEQFF
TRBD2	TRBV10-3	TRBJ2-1	CAIRGTSGPSYNEQFF
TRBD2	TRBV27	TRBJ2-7	CASSRTSVEQYF
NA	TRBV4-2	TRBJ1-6	CASSQEAGRNNSPLHF
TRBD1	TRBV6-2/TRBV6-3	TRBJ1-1	CASSWDRVYTEAFF
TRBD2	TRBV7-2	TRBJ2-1	CASSLTATSGNEQFF
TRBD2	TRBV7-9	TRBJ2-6	CASSPGTSKVSGANVLTF
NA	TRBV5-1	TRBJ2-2	CASSFEGLNTGELFF
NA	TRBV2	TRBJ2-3	CASIKDTQYF
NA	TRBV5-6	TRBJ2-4	CASSPRGIAKNIQYF
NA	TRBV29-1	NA	CSGRQGANEQYF
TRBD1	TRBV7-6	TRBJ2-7	CASSTQATGGPYEQYF
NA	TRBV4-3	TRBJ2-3	CASSQLWSLGDTQYF
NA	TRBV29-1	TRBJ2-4	CSVESGQPLAKNIQYF